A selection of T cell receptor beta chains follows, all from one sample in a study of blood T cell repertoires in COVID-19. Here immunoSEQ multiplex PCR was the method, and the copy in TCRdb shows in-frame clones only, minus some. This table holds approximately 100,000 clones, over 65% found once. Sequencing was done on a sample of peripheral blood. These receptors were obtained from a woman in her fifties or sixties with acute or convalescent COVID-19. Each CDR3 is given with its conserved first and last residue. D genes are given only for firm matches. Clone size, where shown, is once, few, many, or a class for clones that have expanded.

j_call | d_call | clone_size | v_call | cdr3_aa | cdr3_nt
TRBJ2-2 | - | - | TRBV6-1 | CASTQLTGTGELFF | TGTGCCAGCACCCAACTTACAGGAACCGGGGAGCTGTTTTTT
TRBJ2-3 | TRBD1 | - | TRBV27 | CASSFSTGAAQYF | TGTGCCAGCAGTTTCTCGACAGGGGCTGCGCAGTATTTT
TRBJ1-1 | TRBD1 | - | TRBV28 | CASSSSGGRTEAFF | TGTGCCAGCAGTTCCTCAGGGGGAAGGACTGAAGCTTTCTTT
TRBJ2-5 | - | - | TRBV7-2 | CASSPPGIQETQYF | TGTGCCAGCAGCCCCCCCGGTATCCAAGAGACCCAGTACTTC
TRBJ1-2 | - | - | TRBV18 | CASSPSVGGHYGYTF | TGTGCCAGCTCACCGAGTGTGGGGGGTCACTATGGCTACACCTTC
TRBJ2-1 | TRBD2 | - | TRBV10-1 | CASGPIAGSEQFF | TGCGCCAGCGGACCCATAGCGGGAAGTGAGCAGTTCTTC
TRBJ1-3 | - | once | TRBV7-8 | CASSLEGGGSGNTIYF | TGTGCCAGCAGCTTAGAGGGAGGTGGCTCTGGAAACACCATATATTTT
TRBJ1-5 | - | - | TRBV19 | CASSFDRNNQPQHF | TGTGCCAGTAGTTTTGACAGGAACAATCAGCCCCAGCATTTT
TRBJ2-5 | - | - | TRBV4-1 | CASSQFVWLAGQETQYF | TGCGCCAGCAGCCAATTTGTGTGGCTAGCAGGCCAAGAGACCCAGTACTTC
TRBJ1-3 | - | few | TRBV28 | CASSFSYSGNTIYF | TGTGCCAGCAGTTTTAGCTACTCTGGAAACACCATATATTTT
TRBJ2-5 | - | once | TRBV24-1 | CATSGGPPPETQYF | TGTGCCACCTCAGGGGGGCCCCCTCCGGAGACCCAGTACTTC
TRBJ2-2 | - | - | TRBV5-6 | CASSPGTGELFF | TGTGCCAGCAGCCCAGGAACCGGGGAGCTGTTTTTT
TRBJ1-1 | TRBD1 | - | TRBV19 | CASSTGQRLPEAFF | TGTGCCAGTAGTACGGGACAGCGCCTTCCTGAAGCTTTCTTT
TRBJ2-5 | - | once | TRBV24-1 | CATSDGGLETQYF | TGTGCCACCAGTGATGGAGGGCTCGAGACCCAGTACTTC
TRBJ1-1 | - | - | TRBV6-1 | CASSEPGFGTEAFF | TGTGCCAGCAGTGAGCCAGGGTTCGGCACTGAAGCTTTCTTT
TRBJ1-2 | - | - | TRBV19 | CASSWAVNYGYTF | TGTGCCAGTAGTTGGGCCGTTAACTATGGCTACACCTTC
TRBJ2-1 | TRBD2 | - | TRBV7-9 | CASSLGGGLAGPYNEQFF | TGTGCCAGCAGCTTAGGAGGCGGTCTAGCGGGGCCCTACAATGAGCAGTTCTTC
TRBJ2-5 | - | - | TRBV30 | CAWNGLLGTQYF | TGTGCCTGGAATGGGCTATTGGGGACCCAGTACTTC
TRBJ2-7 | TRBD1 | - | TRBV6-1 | CASSDKTGGRGGQYF | TGTGCCAGCAGTGACAAGACAGGGGGGAGAGGTGGGCAGTACTTC
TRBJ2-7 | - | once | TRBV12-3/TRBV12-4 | CASSLNRDYEQYF | TGTGCCAGCAGCCTAAACCGGGACTACGAGCAGTACTTC
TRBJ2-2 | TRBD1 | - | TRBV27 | CASSRRTGGNTGELFF | TGTGCCAGCAGTCGTAGGACAGGGGGCAACACCGGGGAGCTGTTTTTT
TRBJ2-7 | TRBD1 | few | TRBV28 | CASSPTGTGSHEQYF | TGTGCCAGCAGCCCAACCGGGACAGGGTCCCACGAGCAGTACTTC